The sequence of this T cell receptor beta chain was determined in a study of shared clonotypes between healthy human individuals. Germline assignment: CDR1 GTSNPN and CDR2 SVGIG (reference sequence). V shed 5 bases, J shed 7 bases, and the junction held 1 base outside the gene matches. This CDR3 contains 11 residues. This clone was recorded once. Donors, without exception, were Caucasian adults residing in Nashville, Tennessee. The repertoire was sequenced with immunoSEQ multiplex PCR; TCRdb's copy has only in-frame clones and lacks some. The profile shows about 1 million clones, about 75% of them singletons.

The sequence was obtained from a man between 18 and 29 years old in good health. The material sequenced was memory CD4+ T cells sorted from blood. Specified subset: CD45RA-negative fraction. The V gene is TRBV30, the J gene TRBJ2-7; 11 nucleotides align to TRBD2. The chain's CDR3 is CAWASGREQYF. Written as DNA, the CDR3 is TGTGCCTGGGCTAGCGGGAGGGAGCAGTACTTC.